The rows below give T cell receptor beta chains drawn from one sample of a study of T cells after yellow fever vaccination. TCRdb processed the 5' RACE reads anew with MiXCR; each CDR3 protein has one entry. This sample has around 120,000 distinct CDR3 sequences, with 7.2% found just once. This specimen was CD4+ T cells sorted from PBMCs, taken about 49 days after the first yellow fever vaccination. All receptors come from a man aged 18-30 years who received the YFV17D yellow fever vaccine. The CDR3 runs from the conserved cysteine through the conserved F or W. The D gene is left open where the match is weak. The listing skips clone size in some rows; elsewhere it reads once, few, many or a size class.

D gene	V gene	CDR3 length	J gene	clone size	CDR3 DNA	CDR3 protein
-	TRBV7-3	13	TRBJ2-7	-	TGTGCCAGCAGCTCTATGCCGAGGGCAGAGCAGTACTTC	CASSSMPRAEQYF
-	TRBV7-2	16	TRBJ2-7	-	TGTGCCAGCAGCCCCGGCGCCGGGACGGGGACGTACGAGCAGTACTTC	CASSPGAGTGTYEQYF
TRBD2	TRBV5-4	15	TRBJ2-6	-	TGTGCCAGCAGCCCGGGGGGGGATGGGGCCAACGTCCTGACTTTC	CASSPGGDGANVLTF
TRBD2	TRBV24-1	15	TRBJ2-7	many	TGTGCCACCAGTGATCCCAAGCGGGGAGCAAGCGAGCAGTACTTC	CATSDPKRGASEQYF
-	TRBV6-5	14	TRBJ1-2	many	TGTGCCAGCAGTTACTCGGGCAGTAACTATGGCTACACCTTC	CASSYSGSNYGYTF
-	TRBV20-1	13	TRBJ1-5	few	TGCAGTGCTAGAGGACATAGCAATCAGCCCCAGCATTTT	CSARGHSNQPQHF
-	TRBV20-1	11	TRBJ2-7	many	TGCAGTGCTAAGGACTACTACGAGCAGTACTTC	CSAKDYYEQYF
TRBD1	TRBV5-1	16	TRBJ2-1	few	TGCGCCAGCAGCTTGGAGGGACAGAGCTCCTACAATGAGCAGTTCTTC	CASSLEGQSSYNEQFF
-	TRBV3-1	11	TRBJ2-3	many	TGTGCCAGCAGGAGGGGAGATACGCAGTATTTT	CASRRGDTQYF
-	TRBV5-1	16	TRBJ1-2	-	TGCGCCAGCAGCTTGGCATCGGGAGGGCGATATCATGGCTACACCTTC	CASSLASGGRYHGYTF
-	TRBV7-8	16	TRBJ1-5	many	TGTGCCAGCAGCCCTACTGGGTGGGGGTCCGATCAGCCCCAGCATTTT	CASSPTGWGSDQPQHF
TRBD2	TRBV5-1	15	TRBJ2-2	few	TGCGCCAGCAGCTTGGCGAGTAGCGGGAACGGGGAGCTGTTTTTT	CASSLASSGNGELFF
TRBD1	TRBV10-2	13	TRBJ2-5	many	TGCGCCAGCACAGCACCAGGGGGAGAGACCCAGTACTTC	CASTAPGGETQYF
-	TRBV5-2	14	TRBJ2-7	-	TGTGCCATGGGCCCCGGGCCAGCCTCCTACGAGCAGTACTTC	CAMGPGPASYEQYF
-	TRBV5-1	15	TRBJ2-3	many	TGCGCCAGCACCTCTACGGGGAGAATCACAGATACGCAGTATTTT	CASTSTGRITDTQYF
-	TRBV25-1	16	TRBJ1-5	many	TGTGCCAGCAGTGAATGCGGGGATCAGGGCAATCAGCCCCAGCATTTT	CASSECGDQGNQPQHF
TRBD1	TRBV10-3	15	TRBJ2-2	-	TGTGCCATCGGTTCGGGACAGGGGGACACCGGGGAGCTGTTTTTT	CAIGSGQGDTGELFF
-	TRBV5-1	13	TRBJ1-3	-	TGCGCCAGCATCTCCTCCCAGGGAAACACCATATATTTT	CASISSQGNTIYF
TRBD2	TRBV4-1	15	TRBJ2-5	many	TGCGCCAGCAGCCAAGATTCCAGCGGGGGTGAGACCCAGTACTTC	CASSQDSSGGETQYF
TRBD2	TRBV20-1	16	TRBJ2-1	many	TGCAGTGCCCACGACCTCCTAGCGGGGGGATACAATGAGCAGTTCTTC	CSAHDLLAGGYNEQFF
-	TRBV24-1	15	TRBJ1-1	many	TGTGCCACCAGTGTTTCACAGGGTGGATCCACTGAAGCTTTCTTT	CATSVSQGGSTEAFF
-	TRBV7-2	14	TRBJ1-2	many	TGTGCCAGCAGCTTAAGACAGACTAACTATGGCTACACCTTC	CASSLRQTNYGYTF
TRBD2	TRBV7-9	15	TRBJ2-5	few	TGTGCCAGCAGCACCAGAGCGGGGGGGCAAGAGACCCAGTACTTC	CASSTRAGGQETQYF
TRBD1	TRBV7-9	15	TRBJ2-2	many	TGTGCCAGCAGCGACCACAGGGGGCAACCCGGGGAGCTGTTTTTT	CASSDHRGQPGELFF
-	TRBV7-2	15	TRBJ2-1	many	TGTGCCAGCAGCTCCCCCCGTGGGGGGATTGGTGAGCAGTTCTTC	CASSSPRGGIGEQFF
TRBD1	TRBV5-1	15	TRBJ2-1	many	TGCGCCAGCAGGTCCGGGACAGGGGCTTACAATGAGCAGTTCTTC	CASRSGTGAYNEQFF
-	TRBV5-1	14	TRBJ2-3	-	TGCGCCAGCAGAGGCCCGGGTACCACAGATACGCAGTATTTT	CASRGPGTTDTQYF
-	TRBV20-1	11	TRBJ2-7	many	TGCAGTGCCCTCCGGGAAAGCGAGCAGTACTTC	CSALRESEQYF
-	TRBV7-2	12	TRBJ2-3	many	TGTGCCAGCAGCCATGGGGGGGATACGCAGTATTTT	CASSHGGDTQYF
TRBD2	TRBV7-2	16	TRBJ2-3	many	TGTGCCAGCAGCTTAGGGGCGGGGGTCCTCGTAAATACGCAGTATTTT	CASSLGAGVLVNTQYF
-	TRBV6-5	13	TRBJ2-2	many	TGTGCCAGCTACAGGGCGAACACCGGGGAGCTGTTTTTT	CASYRANTGELFF
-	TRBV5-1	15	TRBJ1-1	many	TGCGCCAGCAGCTTGGGAGGGGCACCGAACACTGAAGCTTTCTTT	CASSLGGAPNTEAFF
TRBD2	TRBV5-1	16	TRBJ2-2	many	TGCGCCAGCAGCACCCTCGGCGGGGGTAATACCGGGGAGCTGTTTTTT	CASSTLGGGNTGELFF
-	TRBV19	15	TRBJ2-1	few	TGTGCCAGTAGTAGGGGCGGGGCCTCCTACAATGAGCAGTTCTTC	CASSRGGASYNEQFF
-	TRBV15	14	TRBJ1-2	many	TGTGCCACCAGCAGAGATCTGGGCTCGGATGGCTACACCTTC	CATSRDLGSDGYTF
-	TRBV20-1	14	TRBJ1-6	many	TGCAGTGCTTCTTACACCCCGGGGGATTCACCCCTCCACTTT	CSASYTPGDSPLHF
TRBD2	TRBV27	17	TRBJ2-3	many	TGTGCCAGCAGTTTAGAAGGAACTAGCGGGGGTTGGCATACGCAGTATTTT	CASSLEGTSGGWHTQYF
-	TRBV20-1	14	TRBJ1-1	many	TGCAGTGCTAGAGGGCCCGCTCGGAGCACTGAAGCTTTCTTT	CSARGPARSTEAFF